These T cell receptor beta chains were read from a single sample in a study of neurological immune-mediated disorders. TCRdb fed the 5' RACE reads into MiXCR, producing one record per CDR3 protein. The table records under 60,000 distinct CDR3 sequences, around 10% of them present only once. The source material was PBMCs. The source of these receptors is a woman aged 40 to 50 with HTLV-1-associated myelopathy (HAM/TSP). Each CDR3 is given with its conserved first and last residue. Part of the rows lack a size; the others show once, few, many or a class for expanded clones.

size	V	CDR3
many	TRBV6-6	CASTPNEVNTEAFF
many	TRBV12-3/TRBV12-4	CASSLGKTEAFF
many	TRBV12-3/TRBV12-4	CASSLELARDTQYF
many	TRBV11-2	CASSVGGGTYEQYF
many	TRBV7-3	CASSLLGPDTQYF
many	TRBV11-3	CASSPGTDTQYF
many	TRBV7-9	CASSRLAGAYNEQFF
many	TRBV29-1	CSVDGDMEYNEQFF
many	TRBV9	CASSVDRAYSGNTIYF
-	TRBV9	CAISVDEGGYNSPLHF
many	TRBV20-1	CSAARDLNTEAFF
many	TRBV2	CASHRDRKVSYEQYF
many	TRBV12-3/TRBV12-4	CASSQTGFLGTYSNQPQHF
many	TRBV5-6	CASSLESGELFF
many	TRBV5-1	CASSPWNLAGDVPLEQYF
many	TRBV5-1	CASSLDPGNEQFF
many	TRBV4-3	CASSDGQNNNNEQFF
many	TRBV5-1	CASSLPRDRNEAPISGANVLTF